These T cell receptor beta chains were read from a single sample in a study of beta chain features in type 1 diabetes. The table came from immunoSEQ multiplex PCR; TCRdb's copy has only in-frame clones and leaves some out. The repertoire holds hundreds of thousands of clones, with around 65% as singletons. Sequencing input: naive CD4+ T cells from blood. Receptor source: a man aged 30 to 45 in good health. Each CDR3 is given with its conserved first and last residue. D genes are given only for firm matches. Where a row states a size, it is once, few, many or the class of an expanded clone; other rows omit it.

>NA|TRBV25-1|TRBJ2-7|TRBD2
CASSDWASGSEQYF
TGTGCCAGCAGTGACTGGGCTAGCGGGAGCGAGCAGTACTTC
>NA|TRBV5-1|TRBJ2-3|NA
CASSLVGQRADTQYF
TGCGCCAGCAGCTTGGTGGGGCAGAGGGCAGATACGCAGTATTTT
>NA|TRBV11-2|TRBJ2-5|NA
CASSLEVLDSQYF
TGTGCCAGCAGCTTAGAAGTCTTAGACTCCCAGTACTTC
>NA|TRBV23-1|TRBJ2-7|NA
CASSHKGDGAGDRHEQYF
TGCGCCAGCAGTCACAAGGGTGACGGGGCAGGGGATCGGCACGAGCAGTACTTC
>NA|TRBV29-1|TRBJ2-3|NA
CSTVTSTDTQYF
TGCAGCACCGTGACTAGCACAGATACGCAGTATTTT
>NA|TRBV2|TRBJ2-1|NA
CASSADRLSYNEQFF
TGTGCCAGCAGCGCTGACAGGCTTTCCTACAATGAGCAGTTCTTC
>NA|TRBV25-1|TRBJ1-4|NA
CASSEYSFREKLFF
TGTGCCAGCAGTGAATACAGTTTTCGCGAAAAACTGTTTTTT
>NA|TRBV30|TRBJ2-7|NA
CAWSAGREQYF
TGTGCCTGGAGTGCAGGGCGGGAGCAGTACTTC
>NA|TRBV10-3|TRBJ2-7|NA
CAISLSPGYEQYF
TGTGCCATCAGCCTGTCCCCGGGCTACGAGCAGTACTTC
>few|TRBV9|TRBJ2-1|TRBD2
CASSASGTSVREQFF
TGTGCCAGCAGCGCATCCGGGACTAGCGTTAGGGAGCAGTTCTTC
>NA|TRBV29-1|TRBJ2-5|TRBD2
CSVLAGPTSETQYF
TGCAGCGTTCTAGCGGGACCTACGTCCGAGACCCAGTACTTC
>NA|TRBV27|TRBJ1-2|TRBD1
CASRRTGNYGYTF
TGTGCCAGCCGTCGGACAGGGAACTATGGCTACACCTTC
>NA|TRBV10-3|TRBJ1-2|NA
CAIRDPGHGNYGYTF
TGTGCCATCAGAGACCCGGGACACGGAAACTATGGCTACACCTTC
>NA|TRBV10-2|TRBJ2-7|NA
CASSESKGFYEQYF
TGCGCCAGCAGTGAGTCAAAGGGTTTCTACGAGCAGTACTTC
>NA|TRBV29-1|TRBJ2-1|NA
CSVRGPGAYNEQFF
TGCAGCGTCCGGGGCCCGGGGGCGTACAATGAGCAGTTCTTC
>NA|TRBV9|TRBJ2-5|TRBD1
CASSVAQGEETQYF
TGTGCCAGCAGCGTAGCACAGGGGGAAGAGACCCAGTACTTC
>NA|TRBV7-2|TRBJ2-1|TRBD2
CASSPSGAYNEQFF
TGTGCCAGCAGCCCTAGCGGGGCCTACAATGAGCAGTTCTTC
>few|TRBV30|TRBJ2-1|NA
CASDRAARNEQFF
TGTGCCTCTGACCGGGCTGCCAGGAATGAGCAGTTCTTC
>NA|TRBV29-1|TRBJ2-7|NA
CSVAGLRYEQYF
TGCAGCGTTGCGGGACTCCGCTACGAGCAGTACTTC
>NA|TRBV7-2|TRBJ2-6|TRBD1
CASVRTGTLSGANVLTF
TGTGCCAGCGTACGGACAGGCACTCTCTCTGGGGCCAACGTCCTGACTTTC
>NA|TRBV29-1|TRBJ1-1|NA
CSASGDTKAFF
TGCAGTGCGTCGGGGGACACGAAGGCTTTCTTT
>NA|TRBV9|TRBJ2-3|TRBD2
CASSLNQEASGSTDTQYF
TGTGCCAGCAGCCTTAATCAAGAGGCTAGCGGTAGCACAGATACGCAGTATTTT
>few|TRBV5-4|TRBJ2-7|NA
CASRQETYEQYF
TGTGCCAGCAGGCAGGAAACCTACGAGCAGTACTTC
>NA|TRBV14|TRBJ1-2|NA
CASSQVRYYGYTF
TGTGCCAGCAGCCAAGTTCGATACTATGGCTACACCTTC
>NA|TRBV6-5|TRBJ2-2|NA
CASSTLVSVELFF
TGTGCCAGCAGTACGCTAGTCTCGGTGGAGCTGTTTTTT
>NA|TRBV7-2|TRBJ1-3|NA
CASSLEGTPRNTIYF
TGTGCCAGCAGCTTAGAGGGGACACCACGAAACACCATATATTTT
>NA|TRBV10-3|TRBJ2-5|TRBD2
CAINSGGPQETQYF
TGTGCCATCAATAGCGGGGGACCACAAGAGACCCAGTACTTC
>NA|TRBV28|TRBJ2-7|NA
CASGRTGQSYEQYF
TGTGCCAGCGGTCGAACAGGGCAGTCTTACGAGCAGTACTTC
>NA|TRBV18|TRBJ2-7|TRBD1
CASSRTGGSYEQYF
TGTGCCAGCTCACGGACAGGGGGCTCCTACGAGCAGTACTTC
>NA|TRBV18|TRBJ2-3|NA
CASSGGPDTQYF
TGTGCCAGCTCAGGGGGCCCGGATACGCAGTATTTT
>once|TRBV30|TRBJ1-5|TRBD1
CAWGDRELQPQHF
TGTGCCTGGGGGGACAGGGAGCTTCAGCCCCAGCATTTT
>NA|TRBV7-9|TRBJ2-5|TRBD2
CASSTSLTSWYQETQYF
TGTGCCAGCAGCACTTCCTTGACTAGCTGGTACCAAGAGACCCAGTACTTC
>NA|TRBV2|TRBJ2-1|NA
CASSTGTQGAEQFF
TGTGCCAGCAGCACCGGGACCCAAGGAGCTGAGCAGTTCTTC
>NA|TRBV6-6|TRBJ2-5|NA
CASSSRGQETQYF
TGTGCCAGCAGTTCTCGGGGACAAGAGACCCAGTACTTC
>once|TRBV21-1|TRBJ2-5|NA
CASSARDRVRETQYF
TGTGCCAGCAGCGCCCGGGACAGGGTGAGAGAGACCCAGTACTTC
>NA|TRBV29-1|TRBJ2-5|NA
CSVGGRGVETQYF
TGCAGCGTTGGCGGCAGGGGAGTGGAGACCCAGTACTTC
>NA|TRBV7-2|TRBJ2-7|NA
CASSKRGYYEQYF
TGTGCCAGCAGCAAGAGGGGGTACTACGAGCAGTACTTC
>NA|TRBV28|TRBJ2-1|TRBD2
CASTLSGLAGWDEQFF
TGTGCCAGCACCCTTAGCGGGCTAGCGGGTTGGGATGAGCAGTTCTTC
>NA|TRBV15|TRBJ2-7|NA
CATSRGPGPRGGRYEQYF
TGTGCCACCAGCAGGGGACCGGGACCAAGAGGAGGACGTTACGAGCAGTACTTC
>NA|TRBV29-1|TRBJ1-1|NA
CSVESQLSNTEAFF
TGCAGCGTTGAAAGTCAGTTATCAAACACTGAAGCTTTCTTT
>NA|TRBV5-4|TRBJ2-3|NA
CASSSQNSDTQYF
TGTGCCAGCAGCTCACAGAACTCAGATACGCAGTATTTT
>once|TRBV29-1|TRBJ2-1|NA
CSVGQQRGNEQFF
TGCAGCGTGGGACAACAACGAGGGAATGAGCAGTTCTTC
>NA|TRBV7-2|TRBJ2-7|TRBD2
CASSSRRGGSSYEQYF
TGTGCCAGCAGCTCCCGGCGGGGGGGTAGCTCCTACGAGCAGTACTTC
>NA|TRBV29-1|TRBJ2-7|NA
CSAEGGAGYEQYF
TGCAGCGCCGAGGGAGGAGCGGGTTACGAGCAGTACTTC
>NA|TRBV5-1|TRBJ2-1|TRBD2
CASSLAAGDYNEQFF
TGCGCCAGCAGCTTGGCTGCGGGGGATTACAATGAGCAGTTCTTC
>NA|TRBV7-6|TRBJ2-3|NA
CASTRGRADTQYF
TGTGCCAGTACCCGGGGCAGGGCAGATACGCAGTATTTT
>once|TRBV5-1|TRBJ2-3|NA
CASRQSGSTDTQYF
TGCGCCAGCAGACAAAGCGGATCCACAGATACGCAGTATTTT
>NA|TRBV7-2|TRBJ2-2|NA
CASSLMGQTYTGELFF
TGTGCCAGCAGCTTAATGGGACAAACATACACCGGGGAGCTGTTTTTT
>NA|TRBV28|TRBJ1-2|NA
CASSFEGYGYTF
TGTGCCAGCAGTTTTGAAGGCTATGGCTACACCTTC
>NA|TRBV6-5|TRBJ2-7|NA
CASSRGGEQYF
TGTGCCAGCAGTCGAGGAGGAGAGCAGTACTTC
>NA|TRBV7-9|TRBJ1-3|NA
CASSSRNTIYF
TGTGCCAGCAGCTCCCGGAACACCATATATTTT
>NA|TRBV18|TRBJ1-2|TRBD1
CASSPGRGQGYGYTF
TGTGCCAGCTCACCAGGACGGGGACAGGGCTATGGCTACACCTTC
>NA|TRBV23-1|TRBJ2-5|NA
CASSQSGEETQYF
TGCGCCAGCAGTCAATCAGGGGAAGAGACCCAGTACTTC
>NA|TRBV30|TRBJ2-1|NA
CAWSRPPGVRGEQFF
TGTGCCTGGAGCCGACCCCCGGGGGTGAGGGGTGAGCAGTTCTTC
>NA|TRBV27|TRBJ1-2|TRBD1
CASGQGGPNYGYTF
TGTGCCAGTGGACAGGGGGGACCTAACTATGGCTACACCTTC